Below, 20 T cell receptor beta chains from the same sample are listed, as sequenced in a study of cytomegalovirus exposure and HLA in healthy donors. Produced via immunoSEQ multiplex PCR; TCRdb's table is partial and in-frame only. The sample has 220,000 or so clones; about 89% are singletons. The sequencing input was PBMCs. Source of these receptors: a woman aged 18-29 years in good health and CMV-seronegative.

The genes are TRBV28 and TRBJ1-6; TRBD1 matches 10 bases. Germline-derived CDR1 and CDR2 are MDHEN and SYDVKM. Losses at the gene ends were 4 bases for V and 6 bases for J; bases not matched to a gene: 9. The CDR3 covers 17 residues. The CDR3 region has the DNA TGTGCCAGCAGTTCATGGGACAGGGGCCATTTTAATTCACCCCTCCACTTT. Translated: CASSSWDRGHFNSPLHF.

The chain recombines TRBV27 with TRBJ1-5; 7 bases agree with TRBD1. V shed 6 bases and J 0 bases; nucleotides not matched to a gene: 8. The CDR3 totals 16 residues. Per germline, CDR1 MNHEY and CDR2 SMNVEV (reference sequence). CDR3 nucleotide sequence: TGTGCCAGCAGCCTCAGGGGGGTCGCTAGCAATCAGCCCCAGCATTTT. This encodes CASSLRGVASNQPQHF.

The V gene is TRBV4-1, the J gene TRBJ1-1; 8 bases match TRBD1. Germline V lookup: CDR1 MGHRA, CDR2 YSYEKL. The CDR3 spans 17 residues. The trim removed 1 base at V and 4 bases at J, leaving 11 bases unmatched. In DNA, the CDR3 is TGCGCCAGCAGCCAAGGAGGTTTTGGGACAGGATCCACTGAAGCTTTCTTT. Protein sequence: CASSQGGFGTGSTEAFF.

V gene TRBV28 combines with J gene TRBJ1-5; D not resolved. Germline loops: CDR1 MDHEN, CDR2 SYDVKM. The CDR3 loop spans 11 amino acids. V was clipped by 6 bases and J by 7 bases, with 7 bases between them. The CDR3, as DNA: TGTGCCAGCAGGGGCGGGCAGCCCCAGCATTTT. This gives the protein CASRGGQPQHF.

As DNA, the CDR3 is TGTGCCTGGAGCACCGGACTAGCGGGACATGAGCAGTTCTTC. The encoded protein is CAWSTGLAGHEQFF. The chain is built from TRBV30 and TRBJ2-1; 12 bases fit TRBD2. Germline lookup yields CDR1 GTSNPN and CDR2 SVGIG (reference sequence). The CDR3 runs 14 residues. Trimming took 3 bases from V and 8 from J; bases not matched to a gene: 5.

The chain couples TRBV6-1 to TRBJ2-4; TRBD1 might be the D (6 bases). V lost 3 bases, J lost 6 bases, and 12 bases lay in between. Germline V gene lookup returns CDR1 MNHNS and CDR2 SASEGT. CDR3 length: 14 amino acids. The CDR3 coding sequence is TGTGCCAGCAGTGACTACGACAGGCTAAACATTCAGTACTTC. It specifies CASSDYDRLNIQYF.

The rearrangement uses TRBV10-1 and TRBJ2-7; D gene unclear. The CDR3 has 14 amino acids. Germline-derived CDR1 and CDR2 are WNHNN and SYGVQD (reference sequence). V dropped 0 bases and J dropped 8 bases, with 14 bases sitting between them. CDR3 in DNA: TGCGCCAGCAGTGAGTCAGGCGGCTCCGCCAAGCAGTACTTC. As protein: CASSESGGSAKQYF.

The rearrangement joins TRBV6-1 to TRBJ2-5, with TRBD1 matching over 7 bases. Germline V lookup: CDR1 MNHNS, CDR2 SASEGT. The CDR3 runs 13 residues. The junction had 5 bases not matched to a gene; V was cut back by 6 bases and J by 4 bases. CDR3: CASRSTGRETQYF. CDR3 coding DNA: TGTGCCAGCAGATCGACAGGGAGAGAGACCCAGTACTTC.

V usage is TRBV28 and J usage is TRBJ2-1, with 7 positions matching TRBD1. The CDR3 extends over 14 amino acids. Germline V gene lookup returns CDR1 MDHEN and CDR2 SYDVKM. V dropped 1 base and J dropped 15; count of bases not matched to a gene: 12. CDR3 in DNA: TGTGCCAGCAGTTTATCCTATCCTAACAGGGGACGGTTCTTC. Protein product: CASSLSYPNRGRFF.

This clone was seen once. The chain joins TRBV7-6 to TRBJ2-3; D is uncertain. The CDR3 has 13 residues. V was cut by 0 bases and J by 2 bases, with 3 bases left in between. Germline CDR1 reads SGHVS; CDR2 reads FNYEAQ. The CDR3: CASSLAATDTQYF. The CDR3, as DNA: TGTGCCAGCAGCTTAGCGGCCACAGATACGCAGTATTTT. Looking up the rest from reference TRBV7-6 and TRBJ2-3 gives the full variable domain: GAGVSQSPRYKVTKRGQDVALRCDPISGHVSLYWYRQALGQGPEFLTYFNYEAQQDKSGLPNDRFSAERPEGSISTLTIQRTEQRDSAMYRCASSLAATDTQYFGPGTRLTVL.

The chain carries TRBV6-6 and TRBJ2-7; tentatively, D is TRBD1 (6 bases). CDR1 and CDR2 from the germline V gene are MNHNY and SVGAGI (reference sequence). V was trimmed by 2 bases and J by 3 bases, leaving 11 bases between them. The CDR3 spans 14 residues. The CDR3 DNA follows: TGTGCCAGCAGTTACGGGGAAGGGGGCTACGAGCAGTACTTC. This sequence encodes CASSYGEGGYEQYF.

The V and J genes are TRBV5-8 and TRBJ2-7; weak D call: TRBD1 (7 bases). Germline values: CDR1 SGHTS, CDR2 YDEGEE. The CDR3 spans 15 residues. V lost 3 bases and J lost 2, with 15 bases in between. CDR3 sequence (DNA): TGTGCCAGCAGCTCTGACGGAGGGGGCCCCTACGAGCAGTACTTC. Translating it yields CASSSDGGGPYEQYF.

The genes are TRBV30 and TRBJ1-1, with 11 bases that match TRBD1. CDR1 and CDR2 (germline): GTSNPN, SVGIG (reference sequence). Trimming cost V 2 bases and J 7 bases; bases outside gene matches: 6. The CDR3 is made up of 14 amino acids. As DNA, the CDR3 is TGTGCCTGGAGTAGGGGACAGGGGGAAATTGAAGCTTTCTTT. Translating it yields CAWSRGQGEIEAFF.

Only a few counts were recorded for this clone. The genes are TRBV7-9 and TRBJ1-2; 7 bases are shared with TRBD1. Germline-derived CDR1 and CDR2 are SEHNR and FQNEAQ (reference sequence). The trim removed 5 bases at V and 7 bases at J, leaving 13 bases unmatched. This CDR3 has 15 residues. CDR3 bases: TGTGCCAGCAGCCTGCCGACAGGGCGGATAGGTGGCTACACCTTC. It specifies CASSLPTGRIGGYTF.

V and J are TRBV11-3 and TRBJ2-3; 10 positions agree with TRBD2. Germline V gives CDR1 SGHNT, CDR2 YENEEA. V lost 4 bases, J lost 1 base, and 2 bases stayed unmatched. The CDR3 is 15 residues long. The CDR3 here is CASSWTSGGTDTQYF. The CDR3 nucleotides read TGTGCCAGCAGCTGGACTAGCGGCGGCACAGATACGCAGTATTTT.

This chain joins TRBV6-6 and TRBJ2-7, with 12 bases lining up with TRBD2. From germline, CDR1 is MNHNY and CDR2 SVGAGI (reference sequence). The CDR3 has 16 amino acids. V trimming: 3 bases; J trimming: 1 base; junction bases outside the gene matches: 4. CDR3 in amino acids: CASSYRLAGVSYEQYF. The CDR3 DNA is TGTGCCAGCAGTTATCGACTAGCGGGAGTATCCTACGAGCAGTACTTC.

The chain uses TRBV29-1 and TRBJ1-1, with 9 bases identical to TRBD1. Germline V CDR1 and CDR2: SQVTM, ANQGSEA. The CDR3 covers 14 residues. Germline trimming cut 5 bases from V and 1 base from J; bases unmatched to any gene: 5. This CDR3 is CSVRAQGANTEAFF. CDR3 sequence (DNA): TGCAGCGTTAGGGCACAGGGGGCGAACACTGAAGCTTTCTTT.

The chain links TRBV19 to TRBJ2-7, with TRBD2 identical over 8 bases. This CDR3 region has 14 residues. CDR1 is LNHDA, CDR2 SQIVND, per germline (reference sequence). The junction had 8 bases not matched to a gene; V was cut back by 8 bases and J by 2 bases. CDR3 loop: CASRSSSGPYEQYF. CDR3 coding DNA: TGTGCCAGTCGATCCTCTAGCGGGCCCTACGAGCAGTACTTC.

The chain joins TRBV6-5 to TRBJ1-1, with 9 bases matching TRBD1. Germline CDR1 MNHEY, CDR2 SVGAGI. This CDR3 comprises 13 residues. The V gene end was trimmed by 2 bases and the J gene end by 7 bases; junction bases not matched to a gene: 2. The CDR3 bases are TGTGCCAGCAGTTACCGGGACAGGGTTGAAGCTTTCTTT. Translating it yields CASSYRDRVEAFF.

The chain employs TRBV5-1 and TRBJ2-7, with 10 positions matching TRBD2. J lost 2 bases, V lost 4 bases, and 6 bases had no gene match. Germline V CDR1 and CDR2: SGHRS, YFSETQ. The CDR3 spans 15 residues. This CDR3 is CASSAQAGGAYEQYF. CDR3 nucleotides: TGCGCCAGCAGCGCCCAAGCGGGGGGGGCCTACGAGCAGTACTTC.